Listed here are 15 T cell receptor beta chains from one sample, sequenced in a study of blood T cell repertoires in COVID-19. The table came from immunoSEQ multiplex PCR; TCRdb's copy has only in-frame clones and leaves some out. The data contain approximately 150,000 clones, about 77% of them singletons. The sample was peripheral blood. Source of these receptors: a man aged 55 to 69 with acute or convalescent COVID-19.

The chain employs TRBV18 and TRBJ1-1, with 9 bases aligning to TRBD1. In germline, CDR1 is KGHSH, CDR2 LQKENI. The CDR3 covers 16 residues. The V gene end was trimmed by 1 base and the J gene end by 5 bases; junction bases not matched to a gene: 8. The CDR3 sequence: CASSPQGQGTYTEAFF. CDR3 sequence (DNA): TGTGCCAGCTCACCACAGGGACAGGGCACCTATACTGAAGCTTTCTTT.

The chain has TRBV2 and TRBJ2-1; 13 nucleotides align to TRBD2. Germline CDR1 SNHLY, CDR2 FYNNEI. The V segment lost 6 bases and the J segment 5 bases; nucleotides outside the gene matches: 4. This CDR3 spans 15 amino acids. For the CDR3, the DNA is TGTGCCAGCAGGCGGGGACTAGCGGGGAACAATGAGCAGTTCTTC. It translates to CASRRGLAGNNEQFF.

This chain uses TRBV6-2 or TRBV6-3 with TRBJ2-1; 9 nucleotides agree with TRBD2. The CDR3 contains 13 residues. V trimming: 6 bases; J trimming: 10 bases; junction bases outside the gene matches: 7. Germline values: CDR1 MNHEY, CDR2 SVGEGT. CDR3 DNA sequence: TGTGCCAGCAGCAGGCGGGGGGGTGAAGAGCAGTTCTTC. Residues: CASSRRGGEEQFF.

The chain recombines TRBV4-1 with TRBJ2-5; the match to TRBD2 covers 12 bases. The J segment lost 1 base and the V segment lost 4 bases, leaving 10 bases of the junction unmatched. This CDR3 comprises 18 residues. Germline CDR1 MGHRA, CDR2 YSYEKL. CDR3 protein: CASSLRLAGAGPQETQYF. The CDR3 DNA follows: TGCGCCAGCAGCCTTAGACTAGCGGGAGCAGGTCCCCAAGAGACCCAGTACTTC.

As DNA, the CDR3 is TGTGCCACCCACGAGGCTAGCGGCCTCTACGAGCAGTACTTC. Its translation: CATHEASGLYEQYF. J is TRBJ2-7 and V is TRBV28; 7 nucleotides agree with TRBD2. The V segment lost 10 bases and the J segment 3 bases; nucleotides outside the gene matches: 12. Germline CDR1 reads MDHEN; CDR2 reads SYDVKM. The CDR3 contains 14 residues.

The V and J genes are TRBV5-8 and TRBJ1-1; D uncertain. This CDR3 is 16 amino acids long. Trimming removed 4 bases at V and 3 bases at J, with 19 bases between. The germline V gene encodes CDR1 SGHTS and CDR2 YDEGEE. CDR3 amino acids: CASSPDFEVRDTEAFF. CDR3 sequence (DNA): TGTGCCAGCAGCCCCGACTTCGAGGTTCGGGACACTGAAGCTTTCTTT. Based on the CDR3 plus reference TRBV5-8 and TRBJ1-1, the full variable domain is EAGVTQSPTHLIKTRGQQATLRCSPISGHTSVYWYQQALGLGLQFLLWYDEGEERNRGNFPPRFSGRQFPNYSSELNVNALELEDSALYLCASSPDFEVRDTEAFFGQGTRLTVV.

The V and J genes are TRBV5-5 and TRBJ2-1, with 8 bases matching TRBD1. The CDR3 is 16 amino acids. Trimming removed 4 bases from V and 7 bases from J; junction bases left unmatched: 13. Germline V gives CDR1 SGHKS, CDR2 YYEKEE (reference sequence). CDR3 coding DNA: TGTGCCAGCAGCCCCAGTCCCAGGGGGCGTCGGAATGAGCAGTTCTTC. It translates to CASSPSPRGRRNEQFF.

The chain employs TRBV6-5 and TRBJ1-3; D gene uncertain. This CDR3 spans 14 amino acids. V shed 5 bases and J shed 1 base, with 9 bases lying between them. CDR1 MNHEY and CDR2 SVGAGI come from the germline V gene. The CDR3 sequence: CASSPDWSGNTIYF. In DNA form, the CDR3 reads TGTGCCAGCAGTCCAGACTGGTCTGGAAACACCATATATTTT.

The chain uses TRBV28 and TRBJ2-5; perhaps TRBD1 as D (6 bases). Germline assignment: CDR1 MDHEN and CDR2 SYDVKM. V was pared by 2 bases and J by 3 bases, with 13 bases between. The CDR3 extends over 15 amino acids. The CDR3 region is CASSLPRGNEETQYF. CDR3 nucleotide sequence: TGTGCCAGCAGTTTACCCAGGGGCAACGAAGAGACCCAGTACTTC.

The V gene is TRBV19, the J gene TRBJ2-5; TRBD1 matches at 10 bases. Unmatched junction bases numbered 3, after V lost 4 bases and J lost 4 bases. Germline-derived CDR1 and CDR2 are LNHDA and SQIVND (reference sequence). CDR3 size: 14 residues. The CDR3: CASSTDRGAETQYF. The CDR3 DNA reads as TGTGCCAGTAGTACGGACAGGGGGGCAGAGACCCAGTACTTC.

V and J are TRBV6-4 and TRBJ2-3; the D gene is possibly TRBD2 (6 bases). V lost 1 base, J lost 5 bases, and 10 bases lay in between. CDR1 is MRHNA and CDR2 is SNTAGT in the germline V gene. The CDR3 loop spans 14 amino acids. CDR3 protein: CASSDWTIEDTQYF. The CDR3 coding sequence is TGTGCCAGCAGTGACTGGACTATCGAAGATACGCAGTATTTT.

This clone was counted ten times or more. The chain uses TRBV5-1 and TRBJ2-7; 7 bases match TRBD1. V trimming: 6 bases; J trimming: 0 bases; junction bases outside the gene matches: 3. CDR3 length equals 13 residues. Germline loops: CDR1 SGHRS, CDR2 YFSETQ. The CDR3 sequence is CASKQGPSYEQYF. The CDR3 bases are TGCGCCAGCAAACAGGGGCCCTCCTACGAGCAGTACTTC.

Ten or more counts support this clone. This chain joins TRBV3-1 (or the pseudogene TRBV3-2) and TRBJ2-5, with D hard to call. The CDR3 has 13 residues. Germline values: CDR1 LGHDT, CDR2 YNNKEL (reference sequence). Trimming cost V 3 bases and J 0 bases, with 5 bases left between them. CDR3 in amino acids: CASSHVHQETQYF. The CDR3 DNA reads as TGTGCCAGCAGCCACGTTCACCAAGAGACCCAGTACTTC.

This chain connects TRBV6-2 or TRBV6-3 to TRBJ1-2; possible D gene TRBD1, 5 bases. The germline V and J ends were trimmed by 10 bases and 1 base, with 16 bases remaining between them. CDR1 is MNHEY, CDR2 SVGEGT, per germline. CDR3 length equals 14 residues. CDR3 sequence reads: CATSPTVINYGYTF. The CDR3 region has the DNA TGTGCCACCAGCCCGACAGTCATTAACTATGGCTACACCTTC.

This clone was seen only a few times. The rearrangement links TRBV28 to TRBJ2-1; 15 nucleotides line up with TRBD2. J gave up 7 bases and V 3 bases, and 7 bases lay outside the gene matches. CDR3 length: 17 amino acids. Per germline, CDR1 MDHEN and CDR2 SYDVKM. The CDR3 DNA sequence: TGTGCCAGCAGTTTTGTCATCGGGACTAGCGGGAGGAATGAGCAGTTCTTC. Amino acids: CASSFVIGTSGRNEQFF.